Listed below are T cell receptor beta chains from one sample, sequenced in a study of T cell responses to AZD1222 COVID-19 vaccine. Profiling relied on immunoSEQ multiplex PCR, and the TCRdb table lists in-frame clones only, not all of them. The sample holds tens of thousands of clones, roughly nine tenths seen once. The source material was peripheral blood, sampled on day 0 of AZD1222 vaccination. Source of these receptors: an adult in good health. Both conserved end residues are part of each CDR3. The order of the fields is J gene, clone size, V gene, D gene, CDR3 protein, CDR3 DNA. The D gene is left open where the match is weak. Size is stated for part of the rows, as once, few or many counts, or as a class when the clone is expanded.

>TRBJ2-7|NA|TRBV4-3|TRBD2
CASSPMIGGGYEQYF
TGCGCCAGCAGCCCGATGATAGGCGGGGGTTACGAGCAGTACTTC
>TRBJ1-6|few|TRBV9|NA
CASSVWQDGDSPLHF
TGTGCCAGCAGCGTTTGGCAGGATGGGGATTCACCCCTCCACTTT
>TRBJ1-5|few|TRBV19|NA
CASSIVRGTNQPQHF
TGTGCCAGTAGTATAGTGAGGGGAACCAATCAGCCCCAGCATTTT
>TRBJ1-5|NA|TRBV5-1|NA
CASSLLVQNSNQPQHF
TGCGCCAGCAGCTTGTTAGTCCAGAATAGCAATCAGCCCCAGCATTTT
>TRBJ2-6|NA|TRBV24-1|NA
CATSTGSSGANVLTF
TGTGCCACCAGTACGGGTTCCTCTGGGGCCAACGTCCTGACTTTC
>TRBJ1-6|NA|TRBV23-1|TRBD1
CARKRSGGLSPLHF
TGCGCCAGGAAACGGTCAGGGGGCTTGTCACCCCTCCACTTT
>TRBJ1-1|few|TRBV6-5|TRBD1
CASRRQGAFSAFF
TGTGCCAGCAGAAGACAGGGGGCTTTCTCCGCTTTCTTT
>TRBJ2-7|NA|TRBV7-6|NA
CASSLAGPYEQYF
TGTGCCAGCAGCTTGGCCGGACCCTACGAGCAGTACTTC
>TRBJ1-1|NA|TRBV19|NA
CASSISTNTEAFF
TGTGCCAGTAGTATTTCCACTAACACTGAAGCTTTCTTT
>TRBJ2-1|NA|TRBV7-9|TRBD2
CASSLDQRGEQFF
TGTGCCAGCAGCTTGGATCAGCGGGGGGAGCAGTTCTTC
>TRBJ2-3|NA|TRBV7-2|NA
CASSPGGLPPDTQYF
TGTGCCAGCAGCCCGGGGGGCTTGCCCCCAGATACGCAGTATTTT
>TRBJ1-1|few|TRBV4-3|NA
CASSHRPHSNTEAFF
TGCGCCAGCAGCCACCGGCCCCACAGCAACACTGAAGCTTTCTTT
>TRBJ2-1|NA|TRBV5-5|NA
CASSYPRVDEQFF
TGTGCCAGCAGCTACCCCAGGGTGGATGAGCAGTTCTTC
>TRBJ1-2|NA|TRBV28|NA
CASRNNGNYGYTF
TGTGCCAGCAGAAACAACGGAAACTATGGCTACACCTTC
>TRBJ1-4|NA|TRBV6-5|NA
CASSYSGRREKLFF
TGTGCCAGCAGTTACTCGGGACGGAGGGAAAAACTGTTTTTT
>TRBJ1-6|NA|TRBV6-2/TRBV6-3|TRBD1
CASSQDRGNSPLHF
TGTGCCAGCAGTCAGGACAGGGGTAATTCACCCCTCCACTTT
>TRBJ1-4|NA|TRBV28|NA
CASSKQGSNEKLFF
TGTGCCAGCAGTAAACAGGGATCTAATGAAAAACTGTTTTTT
>TRBJ1-2|once|TRBV2|NA
CASNLARDSTYGYTF
TGTGCCAGCAACTTAGCCCGTGACAGTACCTATGGCTACACCTTC
>TRBJ1-4|NA|TRBV18|NA
CASSPPAANEKLFF
TGTGCCAGCTCACCCCCTGCTGCTAATGAAAAACTGTTTTTT
>TRBJ2-4|NA|TRBV9|TRBD2
CASSIQAGGDHIQYF
TGTGCCAGCAGCATCCAAGCGGGAGGCGATCACATTCAGTACTTC
>TRBJ1-1|NA|TRBV6-5|TRBD1
CASGAGGGNTEAFF
TGTGCCAGCGGCGCAGGGGGGGGAAACACTGAAGCTTTCTTT
>TRBJ1-2|NA|TRBV27|NA
CVIPPQIFQNYGYTF
TGTGTGATACCGCCCCAAATCTTTCAGAACTATGGCTACACCTTC
>TRBJ1-1|NA|TRBV7-6|NA
CASSLEGRVGTEAFF
TGTGCCAGCAGCTTAGAGGGACGGGTGGGGACTGAAGCTTTCTTT
>TRBJ2-7|NA|TRBV3-1/TRBV3-2|NA
CASSPDTYEQYF
TGTGCCAGCAGCCCGGACACCTACGAGCAGTACTTC
>TRBJ1-4|NA|TRBV30|NA
CAWSVDPTGADEKLFF
TGTGCCTGGAGTGTAGATCCCACGGGGGCGGATGAAAAACTGTTTTTT
>TRBJ1-3|NA|TRBV6-5|NA
CASSYSIRTSGNTIYF
TGTGCCAGCAGTTACTCGATTCGAACCTCTGGAAACACCATATATTTT
>TRBJ2-7|NA|TRBV6-4|NA
CASHSGESSYEQYF
TGTGCCAGCCATTCCGGGGAGAGCTCCTACGAGCAGTACTTC
>TRBJ2-3|NA|TRBV3-1/TRBV3-2|NA
CASSQEKLAADTQYF
TGTGCCAGCAGCCAAGAGAAGCTAGCAGCAGATACGCAGTATTTT
>TRBJ2-6|NA|TRBV5-4|TRBD1
CASSEDRTGANVLTF
TGTGCCAGCAGCGAGGACAGGACCGGGGCCAACGTCCTGACTTTC
>TRBJ2-1|NA|TRBV27|TRBD2
CASSFNRGLAAQFF
TGTGCCAGCAGTTTTAACAGGGGACTAGCGGCGCAGTTCTTC
>TRBJ1-2|NA|TRBV5-1|NA
CASSRTGSNYGYTF
TGCGCCAGCAGCCGCACAGGGTCTAACTATGGCTACACCTTC
>TRBJ1-6|NA|TRBV12-3/TRBV12-4|NA
CASSSSNNSPLHF
TGTGCCAGCAGTTCGTCAAATAATTCACCCCTCCACTTT
>TRBJ1-3|NA|TRBV28|NA
CASSSPRGGVGNTIYF
TGTGCCAGCAGTTCACCCAGAGGGGGAGTTGGAAACACCATATATTTT
>TRBJ1-1|NA|TRBV11-2|NA
CASSLESAMNTEAFF
TGTGCCAGCAGCTTAGAATCGGCCATGAACACTGAAGCTTTCTTT
>TRBJ1-5|NA|TRBV12-2|NA
CASRLQGRRNQPQHF
TGTGCAAGTCGCTTACAGGGTCGGCGGAATCAGCCCCAGCATTTT
>TRBJ1-2|NA|TRBV2|TRBD1
CASRGTAYGYTF
TGTGCCAGCAGAGGGACAGCCTATGGCTACACCTTC
>TRBJ1-2|NA|TRBV2|NA
CASSDRVGVYGYTF
TGTGCCAGCAGTGATCGGGTTGGGGTCTATGGCTACACCTTC
>TRBJ2-7|NA|TRBV5-5|TRBD2
CASSLRGLAGVGEQYF
TGTGCCAGCAGCTTGCGGGGACTAGCGGGAGTGGGAGAGCAGTACTTC
>TRBJ1-2|NA|TRBV5-1|TRBD1
CASRLTGGAYSYTF
TGCGCCAGCAGGCTGACAGGGGGCGCCTATAGCTACACCTTC
>TRBJ2-3|NA|TRBV12-3/TRBV12-4|TRBD2
CASGEGDTDTQYF
TGTGCCAGCGGGGAGGGTGACACAGATACGCAGTATTTT
>TRBJ2-7|NA|TRBV5-1|NA
CASSLAGTSKMAYEQYF
TGCGCCAGCAGCTTGGCCGGGACTTCTAAAATGGCCTACGAGCAGTACTTC
>TRBJ2-7|NA|TRBV5-1|TRBD1
CASSGTGGSYEQYF
TGCGCCAGCAGCGGGACAGGGGGCTCCTACGAGCAGTACTTC
>TRBJ1-1|NA|TRBV5-1|NA
CASSLGTGTEAFF
TGCGCCAGCAGCTTAGGCACAGGCACTGAAGCTTTCTTT